This TCR beta chain stems from a study of T cells after yellow fever vaccination (dated by TCRdb to about 2019). For context, the study as a whole: The SMART-Seq v4 Ultra Low Input RNA kit was used to prepare libraries from fractions with low cell numbers. To follow T-cell clones before and after primary and booster YFV17D yellow fever vaccination, bulk TCR alpha and beta repertoires were sequenced over time. Blood was drawn at multiple timepoints before and after primary and secondary immunization, with bulk PBMC replicates and cell subsets isolated. Two healthy male donors, one aged 18 to 30 and one aged 30 to 40 years, made up the cohort. The paper as a whole reports these results and caveats: Compared with the primary T-cell response, the secondary T-cell response was faster but weaker, reaching its peak on day 5 rather than on day 15. Because abundant contaminating clonotypes from the bulk population could be contained in FACS-sorted repertoires, computational filtering was required. After the booster, most clones that had expanded after primary vaccination were detected again (almost 97% of CD4 and around nine tenths of CD8), suggesting broad maintenance of memory. A small fraction of clonotypes showed up in both the CD4 and CD8 compartments, probably as a result of convergent recombination. Because the study included only two donors, the extent to which the findings can be generalized is limited.

This clonotype was counted many times. It has no known antigen specificity. It has no much larger one-base neighbor in the sample; base qualities were not kept. The sample's treatment or condition, from its label and the paper: live attenuated yellow fever vaccine strain. PBMCs were isolated from peripheral blood using a standard Ficoll-Paque protocol. Dynabeads CD4 and CD8 positive selection kits were used to isolate CD4 and CD8 T-cell fractions. RNA was extracted with TriZol from bulk PBMCs, CD4 and CD8 fractions, and dextramer-positive and dextramer-negative fractions. CDR1 and CDR2 are drawn from the germline V gene (reference sequence): SEHNR, FQNEAQ. Taken from cysteine to phenylalanine, the CDR3 has 15 residues. Only the CDR3 region is kept as DNA, spanning 45 bases read in frame from base 1. Trimmed from V: 5 bases; trimmed from J: 4 bases; junction bases lacking a gene match: 6. TCR cDNA was synthesized by 5'RACE template switching, which introduced a universal primer site and unique molecular identifiers. Priming for cDNA synthesis came from both the TCR alpha and TCR beta constant segments. Library amplification used two PCR steps, and the second PCR step added sample barcodes and sequencing adapters. Sequencing of libraries was performed on Illumina HiSeq 2500 (2x100 bp) or NovaSeq (2x150 bp). The published analysis was carried out like this. Reads were demultiplexed and collapsed into UMI consensus sequences with MIGEC, and V(D)J alignment was performed with MiXCR. Using edgeR on replicate PBMC samples, clonotypes were called vaccine-responding if FDR was below 0.01 and the log2 fold change was above 5 up to day 15. Each bulk clonotype received a CD4 or CD8 identity based on whether the sequenced CD4 or CD8 repertoire contained that clonotype at higher abundance. The public reads were quality trimmed at Q25 with fastp and then assembled into clones with MiXCR by TCRdb, keeping productive beta chains. Under each unique CDR3 protein, matching rows form one entry showing the most common genes and DNA. These V and J calls are TCRdb output, not the study's own analysis. Present in this sample are about 210,000 distinct CDR3 sequences, 6.5% to 7.5% of which were seen just once. The top ten constitute 0.85% to 1.2% of the sample.

Specimen: CD4+ T cells sorted from PBMCs, collected on the day of the yellow fever booster vaccination. This TCR derives from a man aged 30 to 39 who received the YFV17D yellow fever vaccine. This chain joins TRBV7-9 to TRBJ2-2, with 8 middle bases fitting TRBD1. The DNA sequence is TGTGCCAGCAGCCTGGACAGGGCTCTCACCGGGGAGCTGTTTTTT. Its protein is CASSLDRALTGELFF.